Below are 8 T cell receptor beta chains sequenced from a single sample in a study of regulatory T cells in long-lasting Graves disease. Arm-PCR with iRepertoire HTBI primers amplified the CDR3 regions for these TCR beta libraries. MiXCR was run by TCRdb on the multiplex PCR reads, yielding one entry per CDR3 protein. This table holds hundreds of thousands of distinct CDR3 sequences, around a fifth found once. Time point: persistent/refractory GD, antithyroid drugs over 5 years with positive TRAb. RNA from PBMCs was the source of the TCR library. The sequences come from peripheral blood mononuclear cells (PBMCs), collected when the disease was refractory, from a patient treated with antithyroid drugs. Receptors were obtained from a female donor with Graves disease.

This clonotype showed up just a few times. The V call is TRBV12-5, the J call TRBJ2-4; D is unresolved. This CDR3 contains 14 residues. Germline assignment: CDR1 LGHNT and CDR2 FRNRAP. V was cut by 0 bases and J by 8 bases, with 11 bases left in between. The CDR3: CASGLVRAKDIQYF. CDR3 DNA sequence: TGTGCTAGTGGTTTGGTTCGGGCAAAAGACATTCAGTACTTC. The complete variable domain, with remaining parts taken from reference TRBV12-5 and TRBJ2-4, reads DARVTQTPRHKVTEMGQEVTMRCQPILGHNTVFWYRQTMMQGLELLAYFRNRAPLDDSGMPKDRFSAEMPDATLATLKIQPSEPRDSAVYFCASGLVRAKDIQYFGAGTRLSVL.

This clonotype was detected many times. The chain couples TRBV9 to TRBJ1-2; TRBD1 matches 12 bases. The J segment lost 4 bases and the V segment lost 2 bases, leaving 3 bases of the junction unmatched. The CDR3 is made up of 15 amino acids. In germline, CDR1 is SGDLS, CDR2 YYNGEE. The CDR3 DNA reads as TGTGCCAGCAGCGTCGGGACAGGGGGCAGCTATGGCTACACCTTC. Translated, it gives CASSVGTGGSYGYTF.

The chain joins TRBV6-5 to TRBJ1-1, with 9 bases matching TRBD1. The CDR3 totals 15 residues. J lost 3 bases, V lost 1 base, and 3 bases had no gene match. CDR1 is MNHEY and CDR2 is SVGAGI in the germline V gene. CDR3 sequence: CASSYWGQGDTEAFF. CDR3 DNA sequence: TGTGCCAGCAGTTACTGGGGACAGGGCGACACTGAAGCTTTCTTT.

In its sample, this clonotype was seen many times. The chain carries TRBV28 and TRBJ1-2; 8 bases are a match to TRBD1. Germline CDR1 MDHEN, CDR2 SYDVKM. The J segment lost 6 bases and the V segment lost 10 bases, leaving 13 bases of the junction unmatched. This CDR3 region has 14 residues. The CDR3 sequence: CATTEQGDRDGYTF. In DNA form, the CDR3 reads TGTGCCACCACGGAACAGGGGGACCGGGATGGCTACACCTTC.

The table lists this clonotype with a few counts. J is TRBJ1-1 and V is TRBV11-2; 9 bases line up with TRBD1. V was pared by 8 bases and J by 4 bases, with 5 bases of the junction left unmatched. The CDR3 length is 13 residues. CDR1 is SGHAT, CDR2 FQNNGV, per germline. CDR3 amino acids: CASGADRGTEAFF. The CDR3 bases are TGTGCCAGCGGGGCGGACAGGGGCACTGAAGCTTTCTTT.

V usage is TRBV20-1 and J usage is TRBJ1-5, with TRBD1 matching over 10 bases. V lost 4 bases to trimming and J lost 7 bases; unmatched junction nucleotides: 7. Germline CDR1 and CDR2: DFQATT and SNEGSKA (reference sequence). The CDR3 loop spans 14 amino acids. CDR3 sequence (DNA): TGCAGTGCTATTAGGGACAGGGGTGGACAGCCCCAGCATTTT. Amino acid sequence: CSAIRDRGGQPQHF.

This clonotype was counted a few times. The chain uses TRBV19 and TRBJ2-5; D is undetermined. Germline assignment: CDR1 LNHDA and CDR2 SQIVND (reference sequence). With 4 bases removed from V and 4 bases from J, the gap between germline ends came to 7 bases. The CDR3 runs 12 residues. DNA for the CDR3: TGTGCCAGTAGTACCCGTGGAGAGACCCAGTACTTC. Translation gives CASSTRGETQYF.

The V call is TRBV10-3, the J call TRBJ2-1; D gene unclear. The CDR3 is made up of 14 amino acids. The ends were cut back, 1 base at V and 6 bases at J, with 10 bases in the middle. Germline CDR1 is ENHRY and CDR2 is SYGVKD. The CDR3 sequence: CAISELLKPNEQFF. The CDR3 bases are TGTGCCATCAGTGAGTTGTTGAAACCCAATGAGCAGTTCTTC.